Included here is one TCR beta chain sequence, with context. Its antigen remains undetermined. Base-call qualities are not available, and no considerably larger clone is one nucleotide away. The library was produced with the immunoSEQ multiplex PCR assay. Concerning the study's data processing: A statistical classification framework was built for diagnosing cytomegalovirus status from the catalog of TCR beta chain sequences. The table was pulled from immuneACCESS by TCRdb, which kept in-frame rearrangements only. Such tables lose some clones; where checked, under half of the loss comes from unresolved V genes, and the rest has no known cause. D and trimming come from the DNA, and the V and J calls and clone size come from that table. Here the sample has about 130,000 clones; 85% to 90% occur a single time. The ten largest make up about 6.4% of the sample. These data belong to a study of cytomegalovirus exposure and HLA in healthy donors (dated by TCRdb to the late 2010s). Regarding the research as a whole: A later analysis indicated that the 110 or so validation repertoires were generated on the platform also employed for the roughly 720 repertoires of the first cohort. The aim of the study was to test whether cataloging public T cell receptors could identify signatures of past pathogen exposure. In addition to the first cohort of roughly 700 subjects, a separate validation cohort of about 120 different subjects was used. The study combined high-throughput TCR immunosequencing, statistical association of individual TCRs with disease status, and machine learning to predict cytomegalovirus infection status. Study-level results and caveats: A total of roughly 160 TCR beta chains were listed by the study as associated with cytomegalovirus. Three of the identified cytomegalovirus-associated TCR beta chains were confirmed in vitro to be specific for cytomegalovirus antigens. A later analysis lacked HLA typing for the validation cohort, so it scored co-occurrence in that cohort across all 120 or so repertoires. Most TCR sequences were seen in very few donors, while some public TCRs were found in many individuals. It was suggested by the authors that the approach could potentially be generalized to other disease states and immunological phenotypes. Of the cluster scores, 94% were above 0 in a later analysis, which found that TCRs clustered in the first cohort also tended to co-occur in the 120 or so validation repertoires. In both the original and validation cohorts, the classifier was reported to diagnose cytomegalovirus status with high specificity and sensitivity.

The CDR3 covers 16 residues, taking in both the cysteine and the phenylalanine. Of the read, only the CDR3 DNA is kept; its 48 bases are in frame from base 1. V and J are truncated by 1 base and 5 bases respectively, leaving an intervening sequence of 16 bases. CDR1 and CDR2 (SGHDT, YYEEEE) derive from the germline V gene. Separate from the roughly 660-subject first cohort, the validation cohort of 95 to 150 subjects was the group to which the donors belonged. The receptor comes from a woman under 40 in good health and CMV-seropositive. The sample consisted of PBMCs. Recombination connected TRBV5-6 to TRBJ1-5, and the D gene may be TRBD1, 6 bases matching. The DNA reads TGTGCCAGCAGCTTGTATTTCGGGGGGCCGGATCAGCCCCAGCATTTT. This sequence encodes CASSLYFGGPDQPQHF.